The sequence of this T cell receptor beta chain was determined in a study of OX40 agonist ivuxolimab in advanced cancers. Overall study context: Checkpoint inhibitors had been given previously to 40% of patients.

The CDR3 is 18 residues long. V was trimmed by 2 bases and J by 2 bases, leaving 18 bases between them. The germline V gene encodes CDR1 WNHNN and CDR2 SYGVQD (reference sequence). The assay was immunoSEQ multiplex PCR, and TCRdb's table has in-frame clones only and misses some. The profile shows tens of thousands of clones, nearly 90% of them singletons. This TCR derives from an adult with an advanced solid tumor such as melanoma, head and neck, liver or kidney cancer. This chain joins TRBV10-1 and TRBJ2-2; D may be TRBD1 (6 bases). Source: CD4+ or CD8+ T cells sorted from blood, taken in a trial of the OX40 agonist ivuxolimab. CDR3 sequence: CASSEKFAGQPNTGELFF. CDR3 DNA sequence: TGCGCCAGCAGTGAGAAGTTCGCCGGACAGCCTAACACCGGGGAGCTGTTTTTT.